The 8 T cell receptor beta chains in this list originate from one sample, sequenced in a study of T cell repertoires in cytomegalovirus infection. Antigens of these TCRs are unknown. TCRdb re-derived calls from the reads in MiXCR, one entry per CDR3 protein. Among some 62,000 distinct CDR3 sequences listed, around 21% were seen once. The sequencing here drew on CD8+ T cells from cultured PBMCs, taken from culture after CMV antigen stimulation. These receptors came from a human donor in good health (CMV status not recorded). Some clones in this sample may be carry-over from other donors' samples.

This clonotype was seen more than once but under ten times. V gene TRBV7-2 combines with J gene TRBJ2-1, with 7 bases aligning to TRBD2. This CDR3 has 22 residues. Germline V gene sequence: CDR1 SGHTA, CDR2 FQGNSA. V gave up 0 bases and J gave up 3 bases; unmatched junction bases: 23. As DNA, the CDR3 is TGTGCCAGCAGCTTAGCGGGGGGGGTCGGAGGTGCGACATGGGAGATCTACAATGAGCAGTTCTTC. Its translation is CASSLAGGVGGATWEIYNEQFF.

The CDR3 is CATSDPGWGEQFF. The CDR3 DNA follows: TGTGCCACCAGTGACCCAGGTTGGGGTGAGCAGTTCTTC. The chain joins TRBV24-1 to TRBJ2-1, with no clear D. The CDR3 loop spans 13 amino acids. Germline V gene data show CDR1 as KGHDR and CDR2 as SFDVKD. The V gene lost 4 bases and the J gene lost 9 bases, with 12 bases spanning the gap.

This clonotype was seen more than once but under ten times. The rearrangement uses TRBV7-9 and TRBJ2-5; 7 positions match TRBD2. Trimming cost V 1 base and J 2 bases; bases outside gene matches: 10. The CDR3 has 17 residues. Germline CDR1 and CDR2: SEHNR and FQNEAQ (reference sequence). CDR3 coding DNA: TGTGCCAGCAGCTTAGTCTCGGAGCGGGATCATCAAGAGACCCAGTACTTC. It codes for CASSLVSERDHQETQYF.

This clonotype was seen a handful of times. The genes are TRBV28 and TRBJ1-4; unclear D gene. V was clipped by 3 bases and J by 3 bases, with 8 bases between them. The CDR3 extends over 14 amino acids. Germline loops: CDR1 MDHEN, CDR2 SYDVKM. The CDR3 protein is CASSFLSANEKLFF. The CDR3 DNA is TGTGCCAGCAGTTTTCTATCGGCTAATGAAAAACTGTTTTTT.

The chain combines TRBV7-8 with TRBJ1-2; TRBD1 might be the D (5 bases). The V gene's germline CDR1 is SGHVS and CDR2 FQNEAQ. V was trimmed by 10 bases and J by 6 bases, leaving 15 bases between them. The CDR3 has 12 amino acids. CDR3 in amino acids: CATRSGIHGYTF. Written as DNA, the CDR3 is TGTGCCACCCGGTCAGGGATCCATGGCTACACCTTC.

This chain uses TRBV4-1 with TRBJ2-7; 8 bases fit TRBD1. This CDR3 has 16 residues. With V trimmed by 3 bases and J by 3 bases, 10 bases remained unmatched. Per the germline V gene, CDR1 is MGHRA and CDR2 is YSYEKL. The CDR3 DNA reads as TGCGCCAGCAGCCAGACGGACAGGGCGGGCAACTACGAGCAGTACTTC. This sequence encodes CASSQTDRAGNYEQYF.

This clonotype has more than one count but fewer than ten. The V gene is TRBV11-2, the J gene TRBJ1-1; D unclear. Germline CDR1 SGHAT, CDR2 FQNNGV. CDR3 length equals 13 residues. V lost 1 base to trimming and J lost 4 bases, with 7 bases between them. The CDR3 DNA reads as TGTGCCAGCAGCTTAGCAGTTAGCACTGAAGCTTTCTTT. Its protein product is CASSLAVSTEAFF.

The chain couples TRBV7-2 to TRBJ1-3; D is ambiguous. Germline V lookup: CDR1 SGHTA, CDR2 FQGNSA. V lost 6 bases and J lost 0, with 12 bases in between. The CDR3 runs to 15 residues. The CDR3 sequence: CASSYDSSSGNTIYF. As DNA, the CDR3 is TGTGCCAGCAGTTACGACTCGAGCTCTGGAAACACCATATATTTT.